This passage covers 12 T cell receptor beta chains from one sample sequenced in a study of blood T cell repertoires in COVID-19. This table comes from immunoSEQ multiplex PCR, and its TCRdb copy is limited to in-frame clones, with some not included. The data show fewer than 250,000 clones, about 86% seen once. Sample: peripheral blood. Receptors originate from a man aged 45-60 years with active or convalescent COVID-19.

CDR3 region: CASSPRLLDRAHTEAFF. In nucleotides, the CDR3 is TGTGCCAGCTCACCACGCTTATTGGACAGGGCCCACACTGAAGCTTTCTTT. V and J are TRBV18 and TRBJ1-1, with 8 bases matching TRBD1. This CDR3 spans 17 amino acids. Unmatched junction bases numbered 10, after V lost 1 base and J lost 3 bases. Germline CDR1 is KGHSH and CDR2 is LQKENI.

The CDR3 region has the DNA TGTGCCACCAGCGGAAGACAGGACACTGAAGCTTTCTTT. Translation: CATSGRQDTEAFF. The chain is built from TRBV15 and TRBJ1-1, with TRBD1 as a possible D gene (6 bases). Trimming removed 5 bases from V and 3 bases from J, with 10 bases in between. The CDR3 is 13 amino acids. Looked up from germline, CDR1 is LNHNV and CDR2 is YYDKDF (reference sequence).

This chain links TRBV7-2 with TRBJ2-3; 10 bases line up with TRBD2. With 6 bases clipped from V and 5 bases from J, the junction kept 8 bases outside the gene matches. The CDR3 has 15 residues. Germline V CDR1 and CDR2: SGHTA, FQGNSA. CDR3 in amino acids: CASSSQRGGRDTQYF. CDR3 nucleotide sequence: TGTGCCAGCAGTTCACAGCGGGGGGGCAGAGATACGCAGTATTTT.

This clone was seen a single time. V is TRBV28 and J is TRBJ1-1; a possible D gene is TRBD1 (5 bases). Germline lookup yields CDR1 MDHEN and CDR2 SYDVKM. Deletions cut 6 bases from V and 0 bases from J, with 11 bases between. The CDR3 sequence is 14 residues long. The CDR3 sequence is CASRYRNMNTEAFF. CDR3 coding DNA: TGTGCCAGCAGGTACAGGAACATGAACACTGAAGCTTTCTTT.

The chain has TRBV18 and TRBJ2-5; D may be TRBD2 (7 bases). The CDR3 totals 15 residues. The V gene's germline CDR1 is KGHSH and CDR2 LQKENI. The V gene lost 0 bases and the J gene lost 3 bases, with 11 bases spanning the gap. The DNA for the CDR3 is TGTGCCAGCTCACCACCGACGGGGGGCGAAGAGACCCAGTACTTC. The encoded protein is CASSPPTGGEETQYF.

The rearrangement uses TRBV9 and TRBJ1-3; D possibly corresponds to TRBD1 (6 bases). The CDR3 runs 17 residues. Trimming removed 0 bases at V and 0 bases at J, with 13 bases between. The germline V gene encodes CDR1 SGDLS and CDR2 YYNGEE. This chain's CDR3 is CASSVEPQGNSGNTIYF. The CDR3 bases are TGTGCCAGCAGCGTAGAACCACAGGGTAACTCTGGAAACACCATATATTTT.

The CDR3, as DNA: TGCAGCGGCATCGCCCCCTCTCTTCAGGGGGAGGGCTACACCTTC. Encoded protein: CSGIAPSLQGEGYTF. V usage is TRBV29-1 and J usage is TRBJ1-2; TRBD1 matches 7 bases. V dropped 7 bases and J dropped 8; count of bases not matched to a gene: 19. Germline-derived CDR1 and CDR2 are SQVTM and ANQGSEA. This CDR3 is built from 15 residues.

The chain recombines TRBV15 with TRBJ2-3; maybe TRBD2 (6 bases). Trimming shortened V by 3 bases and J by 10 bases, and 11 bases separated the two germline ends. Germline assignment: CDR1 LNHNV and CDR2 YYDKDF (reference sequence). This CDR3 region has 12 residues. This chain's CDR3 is CATSSAGMAQYF. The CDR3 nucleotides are TGTGCCACCAGCAGTGCGGGAATGGCGCAGTATTTT. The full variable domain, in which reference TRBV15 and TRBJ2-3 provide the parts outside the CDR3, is DAMVIQNPRYQVTQFGKPVTLSCSQTLNHNVMYWYQQKSSQAPKLLFHYYDKDFNNEADTPDNFQSRRPNTSFCFLDIRSPGLGDTAMYLCATSSAGMAQYFGPGTRLTVL.

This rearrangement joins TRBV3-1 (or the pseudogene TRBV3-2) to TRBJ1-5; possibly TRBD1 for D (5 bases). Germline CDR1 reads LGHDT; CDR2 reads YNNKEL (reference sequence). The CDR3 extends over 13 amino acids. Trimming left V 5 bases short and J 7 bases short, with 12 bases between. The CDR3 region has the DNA TGTGCCAGCAGCACTGGGGCAGGGCAGCCCCAGCATTTT. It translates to CASSTGAGQPQHF.

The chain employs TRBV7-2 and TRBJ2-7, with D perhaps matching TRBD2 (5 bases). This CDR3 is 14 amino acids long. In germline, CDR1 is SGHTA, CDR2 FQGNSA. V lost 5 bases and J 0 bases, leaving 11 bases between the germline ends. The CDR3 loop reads CASSLSTNSYEQYF. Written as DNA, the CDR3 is TGTGCCAGCAGCCTTTCGACTAACTCCTACGAGCAGTACTTC. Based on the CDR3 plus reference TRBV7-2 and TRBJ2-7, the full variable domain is GAGVSQSPSNKVTEKGKDVELRCDPISGHTALYWYRQSLGQGLEFLIYFQGNSAPDKSGLPSDRFSAERTGGSVSTLTIQRTQQEDSAVYLCASSLSTNSYEQYFGPGTRLTVT.

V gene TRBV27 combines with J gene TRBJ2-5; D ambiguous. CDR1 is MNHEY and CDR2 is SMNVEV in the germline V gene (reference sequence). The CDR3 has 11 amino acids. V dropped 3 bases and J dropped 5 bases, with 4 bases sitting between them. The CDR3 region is CASSFRETQYF. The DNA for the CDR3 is TGTGCCAGCAGTTTCCGGGAGACCCAGTACTTC.

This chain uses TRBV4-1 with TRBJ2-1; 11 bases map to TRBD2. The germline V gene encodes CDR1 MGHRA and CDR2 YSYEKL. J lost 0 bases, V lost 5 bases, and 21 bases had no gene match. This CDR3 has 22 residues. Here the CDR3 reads CASSRFLSSGGPRLSSYNEQFF. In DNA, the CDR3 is TGCGCCAGCAGCAGGTTCCTATCTAGCGGGGGGCCTCGTCTTAGCTCCTACAATGAGCAGTTCTTC.